The present TCR beta chain was sequenced within a study of blood T cell repertoires in COVID-19. Study context: The United States, Italy and Spain provided the acute and convalescent COVID-19 samples. T cells, B-cell-depleted T cells, or PBMCs provided the cDNA or gDNA that served as material.

In the source study's methods: Using reference gene primer amplification, nucleated cell counts were estimated. Profiled with immunoSEQ multiplex PCR; TCRdb holds only in-frame clones, not every one. That table supplies the V and J calls and clone size; D and trimming were determined from the DNA. Of 200,000 to 250,000 clones listed, 80% are singletons. The CDR3 runs 15 residues. The V gene's germline CDR1 is SGDLS and CDR2 YYNGEE. Trimming took 4 bases from V and 8 from J; bases not matched to a gene: 10. The clonotype was recovered from a woman in her 70s with acute or convalescent COVID-19. Sample: peripheral blood. The chain uses TRBV9 and TRBJ2-1, with 9 nucleotides matching TRBD2. CDR3: CASSPQVAGVYEQFF. Here the CDR3 DNA reads TGTGCCAGCAGCCCCCAGGTAGCGGGAGTTTATGAGCAGTTCTTC.